The TCR beta chain described here comes from a study of T cells in Graves' hyperthyroidism and ophthalmopathy. Hyperthyroidism patients were newly diagnosed, had disease duration under 2 months, and were aged 18 to 65 years. This clonotype was seen repeatedly, ten times or more. Amplification targeted TCR beta CDR3 regions from RNA transcripts. An initial round of RT-PCR targeting the TCR CDR3 relied on the HTBI primer set. In TCRdb, the multiplex PCR reads were re-called with MiXCR into one record per CDR3 protein. The sample records a few hundred thousand distinct CDR3 sequences, 15% to 18% being singletons. The CDR3 runs to 15 residues. Germline V lookup: CDR1 DFQATT, CDR2 SNEGSKA (reference sequence). J gave up 8 bases and V 1 base, and 10 bases lay outside the gene matches.

Sequenced input: blood. The sequence came from a woman under 40 with Graves' hyperthyroidism. This rearrangement joins TRBV20-1 to TRBJ2-1, with TRBD2 identical over 8 bases. This CDR3 is CSARVPRTSFDEQFF. DNA for the CDR3: TGCAGTGCTAGAGTCCCGAGGACTAGCTTCGATGAGCAGTTCTTC.